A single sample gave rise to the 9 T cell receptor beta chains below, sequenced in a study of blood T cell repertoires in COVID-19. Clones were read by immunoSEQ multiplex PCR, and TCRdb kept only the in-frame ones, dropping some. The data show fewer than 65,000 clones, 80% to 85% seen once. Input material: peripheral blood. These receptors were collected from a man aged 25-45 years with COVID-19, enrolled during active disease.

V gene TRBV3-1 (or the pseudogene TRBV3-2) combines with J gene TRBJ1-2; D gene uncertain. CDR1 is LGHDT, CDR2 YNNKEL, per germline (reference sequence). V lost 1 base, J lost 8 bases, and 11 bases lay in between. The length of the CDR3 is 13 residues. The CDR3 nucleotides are TGTGCCAGCAGCCAAGGGCTAGACTGGGGCTACACCTTC. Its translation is CASSQGLDWGYTF.

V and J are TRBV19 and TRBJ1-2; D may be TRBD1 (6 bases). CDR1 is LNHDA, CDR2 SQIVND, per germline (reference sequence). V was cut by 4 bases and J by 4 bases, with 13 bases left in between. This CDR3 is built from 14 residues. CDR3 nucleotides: TGTGCCAGTAGTACATGGGGGCGAAGCTATGGCTACACCTTC. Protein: CASSTWGRSYGYTF. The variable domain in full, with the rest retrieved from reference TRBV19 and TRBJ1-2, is DGGITQSPKYLFRKEGQNVTLSCEQNLNHDAMYWYRQDPGQGLRLIYYSQIVNDFQKGDIAEGYSVSREKKESFPLTVTSAQKNPTAFYLCASSTWGRSYGYTFGSGTRLTVV.

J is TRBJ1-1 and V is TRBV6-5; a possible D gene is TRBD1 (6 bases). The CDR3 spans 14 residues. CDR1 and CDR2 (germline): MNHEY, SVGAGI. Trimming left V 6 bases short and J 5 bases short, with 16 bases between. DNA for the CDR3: TGTGCCAGCAGAGGGGGACGGTACCTAACTGAAGCTTTCTTT. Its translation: CASRGGRYLTEAFF.

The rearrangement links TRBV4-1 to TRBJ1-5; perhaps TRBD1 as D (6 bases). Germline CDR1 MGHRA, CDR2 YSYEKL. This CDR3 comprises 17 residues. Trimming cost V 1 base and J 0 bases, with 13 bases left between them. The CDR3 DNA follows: TGCGCCAGCAGCCAAGGTGGGGGCACTTATAGCAATCAGCCCCAGCATTTT. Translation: CASSQGGGTYSNQPQHF.

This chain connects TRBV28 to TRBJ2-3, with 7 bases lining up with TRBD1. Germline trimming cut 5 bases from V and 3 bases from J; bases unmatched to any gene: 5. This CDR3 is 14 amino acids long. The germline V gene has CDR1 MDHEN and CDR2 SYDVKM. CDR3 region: CASSDRTGTDTQYF. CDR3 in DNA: TGTGCCAGCAGTGACCGGACAGGAACAGATACGCAGTATTTT.

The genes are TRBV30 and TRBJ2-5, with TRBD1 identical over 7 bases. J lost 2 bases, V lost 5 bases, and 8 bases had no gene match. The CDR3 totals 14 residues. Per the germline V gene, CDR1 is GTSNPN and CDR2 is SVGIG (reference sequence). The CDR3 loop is CAWGHGDRQETQYF. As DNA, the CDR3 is TGTGCCTGGGGCCACGGGGACAGACAAGAGACCCAGTACTTC. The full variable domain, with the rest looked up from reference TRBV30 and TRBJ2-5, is SQTIHQWPATLVQPVGSPLSLECTVEGTSNPNLYWYRQAAGRGLQLLFYSVGIGQISSEVPQNLSASRPQDRQFILSSKKLLLSDSGFYLCAWGHGDRQETQYFGPGTRLLVL.

Written as DNA, the CDR3 is TGCGCCAGCAGCGGGGGACTAGCGGGAAACGAGCAGTACTTC. Its translation: CASSGGLAGNEQYF. This rearrangement joins TRBV5-1 to TRBJ2-7; 13 positions agree with TRBD2. Losses at the gene ends were 4 bases for V and 5 bases for J; bases not matched to a gene: 3. Germline assignment: CDR1 SGHRS and CDR2 YFSETQ. This CDR3 has 14 residues. Supplemented by reference TRBV5-1 and TRBJ2-7, the full variable domain reads KAGVTQTPRYLIKTRGQQVTLSCSPISGHRSVSWYQQTPGQGLQFLFEYFSETQRNKGNFPGRFSGRQFSNSRSEMNVSTLELGDSALYLCASSGGLAGNEQYFGPGTRLTVT.

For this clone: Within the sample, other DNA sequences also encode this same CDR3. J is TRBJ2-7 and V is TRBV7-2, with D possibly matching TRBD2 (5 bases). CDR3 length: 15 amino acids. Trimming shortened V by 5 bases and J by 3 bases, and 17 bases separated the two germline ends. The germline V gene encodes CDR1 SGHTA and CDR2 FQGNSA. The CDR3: CASSPSGSARYEQYF. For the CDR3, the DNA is TGTGCCAGCAGCCCCTCAGGTAGCGCACGCTACGAGCAGTACTTC.

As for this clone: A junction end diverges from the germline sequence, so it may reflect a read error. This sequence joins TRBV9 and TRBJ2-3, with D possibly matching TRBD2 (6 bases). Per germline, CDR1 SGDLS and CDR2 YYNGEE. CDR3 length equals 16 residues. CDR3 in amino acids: CASSVVVGGGTDTQYF. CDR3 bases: TGTGCCAGCAGCGTAGTGGTGGGAGGAGGCACCGATACGCAGTATTTT.